These 10 T cell receptor beta chains came from one sample sequenced in a study of cytotoxic CD8 clonotypes in ibrutinib-treated CLL. Assay: immunoSEQ multiplex PCR; the TCRdb copy retains only in-frame clones and omits some. This table holds 70,000 to 80,000 clones, over 80% found once. This material consisted of PBMCs, taken after 24 months of ibrutinib treatment. The receptors here all came from a human donor with chronic lymphocytic leukemia.

This sequence joins TRBV25-1 and TRBJ2-7; no reliable D call. The V gene lost 0 bases and the J gene lost 0 bases, with 3 bases spanning the gap. Germline assignment: CDR1 MGHDK and CDR2 SYGVNS. The CDR3 has 13 amino acids. CDR3 DNA sequence: TGTGCCAGCAGTGAATACGACTCCTACGAGCAGTACTTC. This sequence encodes CASSEYDSYEQYF.

This chain links TRBV7-9 with TRBJ2-5; tentatively, D is TRBD2 (5 bases). V was shortened by 5 bases and J by 4 bases, with 23 bases between the two germline ends. The CDR3 runs to 17 residues. The germline V gene has CDR1 SEHNR and CDR2 FQNEAQ (reference sequence). CDR3 DNA sequence: TGTGCCAGCAGCCCACGGCCCGGATACGGGGAACGAGAGACCCAGTACTTC. Translating it yields CASSPRPGYGERETQYF.

The V gene is TRBV28, the J gene TRBJ2-5, with 9 bases identical to TRBD1. This CDR3 has 15 amino acids. CDR1 and CDR2 (germline): MDHEN, SYDVKM. V gave up 4 bases and J gave up 3 bases; unmatched junction bases: 6. The chain's CDR3 is CASSYGQGKKETQYF. CDR3 in DNA: TGTGCCAGCAGTTATGGACAGGGGAAGAAAGAGACCCAGTACTTC.

The chain recombines TRBV2 with TRBJ2-2, with 8 bases fitting TRBD2. Germline trimming cut 9 bases from V and 3 bases from J; bases unmatched to any gene: 12. In germline, CDR1 is SNHLY, CDR2 FYNNEI. The CDR3 extends over 16 amino acids. The CDR3 here is CASHAQREFYTGELFF. The CDR3 bases are TGTGCCAGTCATGCGCAGCGGGAGTTCTACACCGGGGAGCTGTTTTTT.

This clone came up a few times. This chain uses TRBV7-6 with TRBJ2-1; TRBD2 agrees at 7 bases. The ends lost 1 base at V and 6 bases at J; junction bases unmatched: 18. The CDR3 covers 19 residues. In germline, CDR1 is SGHVS, CDR2 FNYEAQ. The CDR3 protein is CASSLDELSRAGDCNEQFF. The CDR3 nucleotides are TGTGCCAGCAGCTTAGACGAGCTTTCTAGGGCGGGAGACTGCAATGAGCAGTTCTTC.

The rearrangement links TRBV19 to TRBJ2-7, with 10 bases that match TRBD2. The CDR3 is 14 amino acids. Germline lookup yields CDR1 LNHDA and CDR2 SQIVND (reference sequence). Losses at the gene ends were 5 bases for V and 3 bases for J; bases not matched to a gene: 4. The CDR3 loop reads CASSLTSGVYEQYF. The CDR3 bases are TGTGCCAGTAGTCTCACTAGCGGGGTCTACGAGCAGTACTTC.

V gene TRBV10-3 combines with J gene TRBJ1-1; D is unresolved. Germline CDR1 is ENHRY and CDR2 is SYGVKD. There are 13 residues in the CDR3. The V end lost 3 bases, the J end lost 8 bases, and 13 bases lay between the germline ends. The CDR3 DNA follows: TGTGCCATCAGTGAATCAAGGACGGCGGAAGCTTTCTTT. Translation gives CAISESRTAEAFF.

This chain joins TRBV28 and TRBJ2-3, with 7 bases fitting TRBD1. V lost 5 bases to trimming and J lost 1 base; unmatched junction nucleotides: 12. The CDR3 is made up of 17 amino acids. Germline loops: CDR1 MDHEN, CDR2 SYDVKM. The CDR3 region has the DNA TGTGCCAGCAGTGCAGGGGGAACTCAGGTTGGCACAGATACGCAGTATTTT. This sequence encodes CASSAGGTQVGTDTQYF.

The gene calls are TRBV6-5 and TRBJ2-7; the D gene is possibly TRBD2 (5 bases). V was shortened by 6 bases and J by 6 bases, with 12 bases between the two germline ends. CDR3 size: 12 residues. The V gene's germline CDR1 is MNHEY and CDR2 SVGAGI. This CDR3 is CASSPVEGEQYF. CDR3 coding DNA: TGTGCCAGCAGCCCGGTTGAGGGCGAGCAGTACTTC.

For the CDR3, the DNA is TGTGCCAGCAGCGTAGTCACTAGCGGGACTATAGATACGCAGTATTTT. It encodes CASSVVTSGTIDTQYF. V gene TRBV9 combines with J gene TRBJ2-3; 10 bases align to TRBD2. The V segment lost 0 bases and the J segment 5 bases; nucleotides outside the gene matches: 6. This CDR3 region has 16 residues. Per the germline V gene, CDR1 is SGDLS and CDR2 is YYNGEE.